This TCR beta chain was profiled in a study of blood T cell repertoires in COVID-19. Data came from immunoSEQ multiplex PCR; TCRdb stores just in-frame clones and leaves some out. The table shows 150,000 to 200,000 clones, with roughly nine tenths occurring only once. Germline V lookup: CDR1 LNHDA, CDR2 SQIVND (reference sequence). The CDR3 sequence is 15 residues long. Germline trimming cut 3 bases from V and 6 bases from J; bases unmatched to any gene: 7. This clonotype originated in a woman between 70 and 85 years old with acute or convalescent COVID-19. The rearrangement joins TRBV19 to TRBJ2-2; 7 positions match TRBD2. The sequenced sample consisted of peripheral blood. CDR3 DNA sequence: TGTGCCAGTAGTATTGGGGGGAGGGCCGCCGGGGAGCTGTTTTTT. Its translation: CASSIGGRAAGELFF.